This is a list of T cell receptor beta chains from one sample in a study of cytomegalovirus exposure and HLA in healthy donors. Clones were sequenced by immunoSEQ multiplex PCR, and TCRdb holds only the in-frame ones, with some missing. The data hold around 100,000 clones, with around 84% observed a single time. Sequencing was done on a sample of PBMCs. These receptors all come from a man between 18 and 35 years old in good health and CMV-seronegative. The CDR3 runs from the conserved cysteine through the conserved F or W. A D gene is named only where the DNA matches it firmly. Clone size is not always given. Where it is, it says once, few, many or a class for expanded clones.

cdr3_aa: CASRRTEPIITYEQYF
cdr3_nt: TGCGCCAGCCGCAGGACAGAGCCTATCATTACCTACGAGCAGTACTTC
d_call: NA
clone_size: NA
j_call: TRBJ2-7
v_call: TRBV5-1

cdr3_aa: CASTRDIATNEKLFF
cdr3_nt: TGTGCCAGCACACGGGACATTGCAACTAATGAAAAACTGTTTTTT
d_call: NA
clone_size: few
j_call: TRBJ1-4
v_call: TRBV6-5

cdr3_aa: CSVLRGRGSEKLFF
cdr3_nt: TGCAGCGTACTCAGGGGGCGTGGAAGTGAAAAACTGTTTTTT
d_call: TRBD1
clone_size: NA
j_call: TRBJ1-4
v_call: TRBV29-1

cdr3_aa: CASSARQSGRSGNTIYF
cdr3_nt: TGTGCCAGCAGTGCCAGACAATCAGGTAGATCTGGAAACACCATATATTTT
d_call: NA
clone_size: once
j_call: TRBJ1-3
v_call: TRBV25-1

cdr3_aa: CASSLYGDSYNEQFF
cdr3_nt: TGCGCCAGCAGCTTGTACGGGGACTCCTACAATGAGCAGTTCTTC
d_call: NA
clone_size: NA
j_call: TRBJ2-1
v_call: TRBV5-1

cdr3_aa: CASAKGPGLHYTF
cdr3_nt: TGTGCCAGCGCGAAAGGACCGGGACTTCACTACACCTTC
d_call: NA
clone_size: NA
j_call: TRBJ1-2
v_call: TRBV27

cdr3_aa: CASSEWASVDTQYF
cdr3_nt: TGTGCCAGCAGTGAATGGGCTAGCGTTGATACGCAGTATTTT
d_call: NA
clone_size: NA
j_call: TRBJ2-3
v_call: TRBV6-1

cdr3_aa: CASSGDRVHHGYTF
cdr3_nt: TGTGCCAGCAGTGGGGACAGGGTCCATCATGGCTACACCTTC
d_call: TRBD1
clone_size: once
j_call: TRBJ1-2
v_call: TRBV2

cdr3_aa: CASSDSGALPRGYTF
cdr3_nt: TGTGCCAGCAGTGACTCGGGGGCTTTGCCTCGGGGCTACACCTTC
d_call: NA
clone_size: once
j_call: TRBJ1-2
v_call: TRBV6-4

cdr3_aa: CASSIEANTEAFF
cdr3_nt: TGTGCCAGTAGTATAGAAGCGAACACTGAAGCTTTCTTT
d_call: NA
clone_size: NA
j_call: TRBJ1-1
v_call: TRBV19

cdr3_aa: CASSSVDSYNEQFF
cdr3_nt: TGTGCCAGCAGTTCTGTAGATAGTTACAATGAGCAGTTCTTC
d_call: NA
clone_size: NA
j_call: TRBJ2-1
v_call: TRBV6-5

cdr3_aa: CASSFNRLLGDRDSYEQYF
cdr3_nt: TGTGCCAGCAGCTTCAACAGACTGTTAGGGGACAGGGACTCCTACGAGCAGTACTTC
d_call: TRBD1
clone_size: NA
j_call: TRBJ2-7
v_call: TRBV7-9

cdr3_aa: CATSQAGISYNEQFF
cdr3_nt: TGTGCCACCTCCCAAGCGGGGATCTCCTACAATGAGCAGTTCTTC
d_call: TRBD2
clone_size: few
j_call: TRBJ2-1
v_call: TRBV5-5

cdr3_aa: CASSQKGGGTSYNEQFF
cdr3_nt: TGTGCCAGCAGCCAAAAAGGGGGAGGGACCTCCTACAATGAGCAGTTCTTC
d_call: NA
clone_size: NA
j_call: TRBJ2-1
v_call: TRBV7-6

cdr3_aa: CASSESWGPYEQYF
cdr3_nt: TGCGCCAGCAGTGAGTCCTGGGGGCCCTACGAGCAGTACTTC
d_call: NA
clone_size: few
j_call: TRBJ2-7
v_call: TRBV10-2

cdr3_aa: CAWTPGRGGYNEQFF
cdr3_nt: TGTGCCTGGACCCCCGGTCGGGGGGGCTACAATGAGCAGTTCTTC
d_call: TRBD2
clone_size: once
j_call: TRBJ2-1
v_call: TRBV30

cdr3_aa: CSVVPRQGAYEQYF
cdr3_nt: TGCAGCGTGGTGCCTCGACAGGGGGCCTACGAGCAGTACTTC
d_call: TRBD1
clone_size: NA
j_call: TRBJ2-7
v_call: TRBV29-1

cdr3_aa: CASSANTGDNQPQHF
cdr3_nt: TGTGCCAGCAGCGCAAATACAGGGGACAATCAGCCCCAGCATTTT
d_call: TRBD1
clone_size: NA
j_call: TRBJ1-5
v_call: TRBV9

cdr3_aa: CASSGGVPGSGANVLTF
cdr3_nt: TGTGCCAGCAGTGGAGGGGTTCCAGGCTCTGGGGCCAACGTCCTGACTTTC
d_call: NA
clone_size: NA
j_call: TRBJ2-6
v_call: TRBV28

cdr3_aa: CAWTQSGGPRNEQFF
cdr3_nt: TGTGCCTGGACCCAGTCCGGGGGGCCCAGGAATGAGCAGTTCTTC
d_call: NA
clone_size: NA
j_call: TRBJ2-1
v_call: TRBV30

cdr3_aa: CAWSSGTSGIGEQFF
cdr3_nt: TGTGCCTGGAGTTCTGGGACTAGCGGGATAGGGGAGCAGTTCTTC
d_call: TRBD2
clone_size: once
j_call: TRBJ2-1
v_call: TRBV30

cdr3_aa: CASSVPRDREENGYTF
cdr3_nt: TGTGCCAGCAGCGTACCTCGGGACAGGGAGGAAAACGGCTACACCTTC
d_call: TRBD1
clone_size: NA
j_call: TRBJ1-2
v_call: TRBV9

cdr3_aa: CASRLTGVHNEKLFF
cdr3_nt: TGTGCCAGCAGATTAACCGGGGTACATAATGAAAAACTGTTTTTT
d_call: NA
clone_size: NA
j_call: TRBJ1-4
v_call: TRBV7-6

cdr3_aa: CASSFGLAGNYEQYF
cdr3_nt: TGTGCCAGCAGTTTCGGGCTAGCGGGGAACTACGAGCAGTACTTC
d_call: TRBD2
clone_size: NA
j_call: TRBJ2-7
v_call: TRBV27

cdr3_aa: CASSQSGGVHYGYTF
cdr3_nt: TGCGCCAGCAGCCAATCGGGGGGGGTCCACTATGGCTACACCTTC
d_call: NA
clone_size: few
j_call: TRBJ1-2
v_call: TRBV4-1

cdr3_aa: CASSLDPGVAGGIRLETQYF
cdr3_nt: TGTGCCAGCAGCTTAGATCCCGGAGTAGCGGGAGGTATCCGGTTAGAGACCCAGTACTTC
d_call: TRBD2
clone_size: NA
j_call: TRBJ2-5
v_call: TRBV11-2

cdr3_aa: CAWRDYEAFF
cdr3_nt: TGTGCCTGGAGGGACTATGAAGCTTTCTTT
d_call: NA
clone_size: NA
j_call: TRBJ1-1
v_call: TRBV30

cdr3_aa: CASTPGDNEQFF
cdr3_nt: TGTGCCAGCACGCCCGGGGACAATGAGCAGTTCTTC
d_call: NA
clone_size: NA
j_call: TRBJ2-1
v_call: TRBV6-6

cdr3_aa: CASSQDLGTTDTGELFF
cdr3_nt: TGTGCCAGCAGCCAAGATTTGGGTACTACTGACACCGGGGAGCTGTTTTTT
d_call: NA
clone_size: NA
j_call: TRBJ2-2
v_call: TRBV4-2

cdr3_aa: CASSPRQDSNQPQHF
cdr3_nt: TGTGCCAGCAGTCCGAGACAGGATAGCAATCAGCCCCAGCATTTT
d_call: NA
clone_size: NA
j_call: TRBJ1-5
v_call: TRBV27

cdr3_aa: CASSHRWVQGNQPQHF
cdr3_nt: TGTGCCAGCAGCCACAGGTGGGTGCAGGGCAATCAGCCCCAGCATTTT
d_call: NA
clone_size: NA
j_call: TRBJ1-5
v_call: TRBV28

cdr3_aa: CASSLGLADTGELFF
cdr3_nt: TGTGCCAGCAGCCTGGGACTAGCCGACACCGGGGAGCTGTTTTTT
d_call: TRBD2
clone_size: once
j_call: TRBJ2-2
v_call: TRBV27

cdr3_aa: CSVGRGRNEQFF
cdr3_nt: TGCAGCGTTGGGCGGGGGCGGAATGAGCAGTTCTTC
d_call: NA
clone_size: NA
j_call: TRBJ2-1
v_call: TRBV29-1

cdr3_aa: CASSLQQGTDYGYTF
cdr3_nt: TGTGCCAGCAGCTTACAACAGGGTACAGACTATGGCTACACCTTC
d_call: NA
clone_size: NA
j_call: TRBJ1-2
v_call: TRBV7-9

cdr3_aa: CASSQGSSYEQYF
cdr3_nt: TGTGCCAGTTCACAGGGGAGCTCCTACGAGCAGTACTTC
d_call: TRBD1
clone_size: NA
j_call: TRBJ2-7
v_call: TRBV19

cdr3_aa: CASNLAGGYNEQFF
cdr3_nt: TGTGCCAGCAACCTAGCGGGAGGGTACAATGAGCAGTTCTTC
d_call: TRBD2
clone_size: NA
j_call: TRBJ2-1
v_call: TRBV6-5

cdr3_aa: CASSFRGAETQYF
cdr3_nt: TGTGCCAGCAGCTTCAGGGGCGCGGAGACCCAGTACTTC
d_call: NA
clone_size: NA
j_call: TRBJ2-5
v_call: TRBV5-4

cdr3_aa: CASSLGTSGRSETQYF
cdr3_nt: TGTGCCAGCAGCTTGGGGACTAGCGGGAGATCAGAGACCCAGTACTTC
d_call: TRBD2
clone_size: once
j_call: TRBJ2-5
v_call: TRBV5-4

cdr3_aa: CASSAPTTGEETYEQYF
cdr3_nt: TGCGCCAGCAGCGCCCCGACAACAGGGGAGGAGACCTACGAGCAGTACTTC
d_call: NA
clone_size: NA
j_call: TRBJ2-7
v_call: TRBV5-1

cdr3_aa: CASSLSRGLRQYF
cdr3_nt: TGTGCCAGCAGTTTATCTAGGGGCCTACGGCAGTACTTC
d_call: NA
clone_size: NA
j_call: TRBJ2-7
v_call: TRBV27

cdr3_aa: CASSERVPGRDTEAFF
cdr3_nt: TGTGCCAGCAGTGAACGCGTTCCAGGGAGGGACACTGAAGCTTTCTTT
d_call: NA
clone_size: few
j_call: TRBJ1-1
v_call: TRBV6-1

cdr3_aa: CASSEVAGGPGDTQYF
cdr3_nt: TGCGCCAGCAGTGAGGTAGCGGGAGGGCCTGGAGATACGCAGTATTTT
d_call: TRBD2
clone_size: NA
j_call: TRBJ2-3
v_call: TRBV10-2

cdr3_aa: CALGGGGQGDTQYF
cdr3_nt: TGTGCCTTAGGGGGGGGAGGGCAGGGAGATACGCAGTATTTT
d_call: NA
clone_size: once
j_call: TRBJ2-3
v_call: TRBV30

cdr3_aa: CAWLRPEGKLFF
cdr3_nt: TGTGCCTGGCTCAGACCGGAGGGAAAACTGTTTTTT
d_call: NA
clone_size: few
j_call: TRBJ1-4
v_call: TRBV30

cdr3_aa: CAWRIRGTGNTIYF
cdr3_nt: TGTGCCTGGAGGATTCGGGGTACGGGAAACACCATATATTTT
d_call: NA
clone_size: NA
j_call: TRBJ1-3
v_call: TRBV30

cdr3_aa: CASSGQGRGTGELFF
cdr3_nt: TGTGCCAGCAGTGGACAGGGTAGAGGAACCGGGGAGCTGTTTTTT
d_call: TRBD1
clone_size: NA
j_call: TRBJ2-2
v_call: TRBV6-5

cdr3_aa: CASSPGQGSVGIQPQHF
cdr3_nt: TGTGCCAGCAGTCCGGGACAGGGGAGCGTTGGTATTCAGCCCCAGCATTTT
d_call: TRBD1
clone_size: NA
j_call: TRBJ1-5
v_call: TRBV28